The following is a TCR beta chain sequence with its context. The data derive from a study of blood T cell repertoires in COVID-19. Study context: Specimens from acute and convalescent COVID-19 originated in the United States, Italy and Spain. PBMCs, B-cell-depleted T cells, or T cells provided the cDNA or gDNA that made up the material.

V gave up 6 bases and J gave up 6 bases, with 12 bases separating them. The CDR3 sequence is 13 residues long. The authors' processing: Researchers report that nucleated cell counts were estimated from reference gene primer amplification. Sequencing was performed with immunoSEQ multiplex PCR; in TCRdb, only in-frame clones are kept and a portion is missing. The DNA was the basis for D and trimming; V, J and clone size are from that table. Among 180,000 or so clones listed, 80% to 90% were seen once. This TCR came from a woman in her fifties or sixties with acute or convalescent COVID-19. Sequenced: peripheral blood. The J gene is TRBJ1-5, the V gene TRBV12-3 or TRBV12-4, with D perhaps TRBD1 (6 bases). In nucleotides, the CDR3 is TGTGCCAGCAGCCGGACAGAATCTCAGCCCCAGCATTTT. Residues: CASSRTESQPQHF.